This T cell receptor (beta chain) is drawn from a study of cytomegalovirus exposure and HLA in healthy donors. Trimming pared 2 bases from V and 6 bases from J, leaving 16 bases between. Germline lookup yields CDR1 SNHLY and CDR2 FYNNEI. The CDR3 runs to 15 residues. Researchers ran the PCR with 60 Vbeta and 13 Jbeta primers. Libraries were prepared by immunoSEQ multiplex PCR; TCRdb keeps only in-frame clonotypes and omits some of them. The sample lists approximately 150,000 clones; approximately 80% were seen once. This sequence joins TRBV2 and TRBJ1-2; D unclear. The source material was PBMCs. The receptor's source is a woman between 35 and 50 years old in good health and CMV-seropositive. The CDR3 coding sequence is TGTGCCAGCAGTGAATTCCAAGTCTCCGGTAATGGCTACACCTTC. Translating it yields CASSEFQVSGNGYTF.